These 22 T cell receptor beta chains share one sample of origin, sequenced in a study of T cell changes during pregnancy in multiple sclerosis. Sequencing used immunoSEQ multiplex PCR; TCRdb keeps in-frame clones, though not all of them. The sample has 60,000 or so clones, more than 80% seen once. The sequencing here drew on peripheral blood, taken in the first trimester of pregnancy. These receptors all come from a female donor in good health, enrolled as a control in a pregnancy study.

This clone has a single count. This chain connects TRBV9 to TRBJ2-1; TRBD2 agrees at 8 bases. Unmatched junction bases numbered 21, after V lost 2 bases and J lost 8 bases. Per the germline V gene, CDR1 is SGDLS and CDR2 is YYNGEE. This CDR3 is built from 19 residues. The CDR3: CASSVSRERGSLETHEQFF. The CDR3 DNA is TGTGCCAGCAGCGTTTCCCGGGAGCGGGGGAGCCTTGAGACGCATGAGCAGTTCTTC.

This clone came up once. This chain connects TRBV7-9 to TRBJ1-2; D remains ambiguous. Deletions cut 5 bases from V and 5 bases from J, with 27 bases between. CDR1 SEHNR and CDR2 FQNEAQ come from the germline V gene (reference sequence). The CDR3 length is 18 residues. CDR3 DNA sequence: TGTGCCAGCAGCCGGACCTCAACCGCCGTCCCGCGGAGGTATGGCTACACCTTC. As protein: CASSRTSTAVPRRYGYTF.

The chain carries TRBV11-3 and TRBJ2-7, with D hard to call. V was trimmed by 2 bases and J by 4 bases, leaving 9 bases between them. The CDR3 extends over 13 amino acids. CDR1 is SGHNT and CDR2 is YENEEA in the germline V gene. CDR3 coding DNA: TGTGCCAGCAGCTTATTAGCCAGTTACGAGCAGTACTTC. Protein: CASSLLASYEQYF.

This chain connects TRBV4-2 to TRBJ2-3; possible D gene TRBD2, 5 bases. V lost 0 bases, J lost 4 bases, and 20 bases lay in between. Looked up from germline, CDR1 is LGHNA and CDR2 is YNFKEQ. CDR3 length: 18 residues. The CDR3 region is CASSQEGKDWRGSDTQYF. Here the CDR3 DNA reads TGTGCCAGCAGCCAAGAAGGGAAGGACTGGAGAGGATCAGATACGCAGTATTTT.

The gene calls are TRBV4-3 and TRBJ1-1, with D unclear. V was shortened by 0 bases and J by 4 bases, with 6 bases between the two germline ends. This CDR3 is 13 amino acids long. The germline CDR1 and CDR2 sequences are LGHNA and YSLEER. Written as DNA, the CDR3 is TGCGCCAGCAGCCAAGATTTCGGCACTGAAGCTTTCTTT. Translating it yields CASSQDFGTEAFF.

The chain uses TRBV19 and TRBJ1-2; 10 bases align to TRBD1. The CDR3 length is 13 residues. Unmatched junction bases numbered 8, after V lost 6 bases and J lost 10 bases. Looked up from germline, CDR1 is LNHDA and CDR2 is SQIVND (reference sequence). The CDR3 is CASSKRQGADYTF. In DNA, the CDR3 is TGTGCCAGTAGCAAAAGACAGGGGGCCGACTACACCTTC.

In this sample, this clone turned up a few times. The chain links TRBV5-6 to TRBJ2-5; D not certain. Trimming stripped 1 base from V and 2 bases from J, with 6 bases between. The CDR3 spans 13 residues. Germline lookup yields CDR1 SGHDT and CDR2 YYEEEE. CDR3: CASSLPVQETQYF. The CDR3 DNA reads as TGTGCCAGCAGCTTGCCGGTGCAAGAGACCCAGTACTTC.

J is TRBJ2-3 and V is TRBV7-3; TRBD2 matches 9 bases. Germline V gene data show CDR1 as SGHTA and CDR2 as FQGTGA. Germline trimming cut 2 bases from V and 2 bases from J; bases unmatched to any gene: 8. CDR3 length: 17 residues. The CDR3 DNA is TGTGCCAGCAGCTTAGGCCCCCTAGCGGGGCCCACAGATACGCAGTATTTT. It encodes CASSLGPLAGPTDTQYF.

The CDR3 coding sequence is TGTGCCAGTAGTATAGCAGGAGGGCAGTTTAACTCTGGAAACACCATATATTTT. Amino acids: CASSIAGGQFNSGNTIYF. This sequence joins TRBV19 and TRBJ1-3; D not certain. Germline CDR1 LNHDA, CDR2 SQIVND (reference sequence). The germline V and J ends were trimmed by 1 base and 0 bases, with 16 bases remaining between them. This CDR3 has 18 amino acids.

The chain couples TRBV7-9 to TRBJ1-2; a weak D match, TRBD1 (5 bases). This CDR3 contains 14 residues. Germline CDR1 is SEHNR and CDR2 is FQNEAQ (reference sequence). V was trimmed by 2 bases and J by 3 bases, leaving 10 bases between them. In DNA form, the CDR3 reads TGTGCCAGCAGCTTACGGGGGAGTGACTATGGCTACACCTTC. Translated, it gives CASSLRGSDYGYTF.

The chain couples TRBV9 to TRBJ2-1, with 13 nucleotides matching TRBD2. This CDR3 is built from 16 residues. Germline V CDR1 and CDR2: SGDLS, YYNGEE. J was trimmed by 5 bases and V by 0 bases; bases with no gene match: 2. The CDR3 region has the DNA TGTGCCAGCAGCGTAGGACTAGCGGGGGGTAACAATGAGCAGTTCTTC. It specifies CASSVGLAGGNNEQFF.

CDR3 in amino acids: CASSPPGQYNQPQHF. CDR3 bases: TGTGCCAGCAGCCCACCGGGACAGTACAATCAGCCCCAGCATTTT. V is TRBV7-2 and J is TRBJ1-5, with TRBD1 matching 7 bases. This CDR3 contains 15 residues. Germline CDR1 and CDR2: SGHTA and FQGNSA. The junction had 7 bases not matched to a gene; V was cut back by 5 bases and J by 3 bases.

This sequence joins TRBV19 and TRBJ2-7; maybe TRBD2 (6 bases). The CDR3 runs to 14 residues. The V end was cut by 3 bases, the J end by 2 bases, with 11 bases between. The germline V gene has CDR1 LNHDA and CDR2 SQIVND (reference sequence). CDR3 protein: CASSMDGGPYEQYF. The CDR3 DNA reads as TGTGCCAGTAGTATGGACGGGGGACCCTACGAGCAGTACTTC.

Only one count was recorded for this clone. This chain uses TRBV4-1 with TRBJ2-7; 7 bases line up with TRBD1. V trimming: 4 bases; J trimming: 3 bases; junction bases outside the gene matches: 21. The germline gives CDR1 MGHRA, CDR2 YSYEKL. The CDR3 spans 19 residues. This CDR3 reads CASSRTTGQALARNYEQYF. The CDR3 region has the DNA TGCGCCAGCAGCCGCACGACAGGACAGGCGCTAGCCAGGAACTACGAGCAGTACTTC.

This clone was recorded once. The CDR3 DNA follows: TGTGCCACCAGTCGTCTAGGTCCTAACTATGGCTACACCTTC. Translated, it gives CATSRLGPNYGYTF. The chain employs TRBV15 and TRBJ1-2, with no clear D. V shed 6 bases and J shed 0 bases, with 11 bases lying between them. Germline assignment: CDR1 LNHNV and CDR2 YYDKDF (reference sequence). CDR3 length equals 14 residues.

This chain connects TRBV5-6 to TRBJ2-2, with D tentatively TRBD2 (5 bases). There are 14 residues in the CDR3. Per germline, CDR1 SGHDT and CDR2 YYEEEE. The V and J ends lost 4 bases and 2 bases respectively, with 9 bases between them. CDR3 sequence: CASSPGLNTGELFF. CDR3 nucleotide sequence: TGTGCCAGCAGCCCTGGACTCAACACCGGGGAGCTGTTTTTT.

The chain employs TRBV2 and TRBJ1-6; tentative D call: TRBD1 (5 bases). Trimming took 7 bases from V and 5 from J, leaving 9 bases between them. The CDR3 sequence is 13 residues long. Per germline, CDR1 SNHLY and CDR2 FYNNEI. CDR3 in DNA: TGTGCCAGCAAGGGGTCGAATAATTCACCCCTCCACTTT. It translates to CASKGSNNSPLHF.

The chain uses TRBV9 and TRBJ1-4; TRBD1 matches at 7 bases. The germline gives CDR1 SGDLS, CDR2 YYNGEE. The CDR3 is 15 amino acids. V lost 4 bases and J lost 4; bases outside the gene matches: 7. CDR3 residues: CASSKDRTLNEKLFF. CDR3 coding DNA: TGTGCCAGCAGCAAGGACAGGACCCTTAATGAAAAACTGTTTTTT.

The chain joins TRBV4-1 to TRBJ2-7; 9 nucleotides line up with TRBD2. This CDR3 is built from 16 residues. V was pared by 2 bases and J by 0 bases, with 5 bases of the junction left unmatched. Per germline, CDR1 MGHRA and CDR2 YSYEKL. The CDR3 DNA reads as TGCGCCAGCAGCCAATTAGCGGGGGTTCCCTCCTACGAGCAGTACTTC. This gives the protein CASSQLAGVPSYEQYF.

This rearrangement joins TRBV5-4 to TRBJ2-2, with D uncertain. The CDR3 length is 13 residues. CDR1 and CDR2 from the germline V gene are SGHNT and YYREEE (reference sequence). V was shortened by 0 bases and J by 8 bases, with 8 bases between the two germline ends. The CDR3 DNA sequence: TGTGCCAGCAGCTTGGCTAGTCTGGGGGAGCTGTTTTTT. Translation: CASSLASLGELFF.

The rearrangement uses TRBV30 and TRBJ1-6, with TRBD1 as a possible D gene (5 bases). The CDR3 runs 14 residues. V gave up 3 bases and J gave up 6 bases, with 12 bases separating them. Germline V CDR1 and CDR2: GTSNPN, SVGIG (reference sequence). This CDR3 reads CAWRPGQLNSPLHF. CDR3 bases: TGTGCCTGGAGGCCCGGACAACTTAATTCACCCCTCCACTTT.

This clone was observed once. The chain couples TRBV5-5 to TRBJ1-6; TRBD1 aligns across 9 bases. V lost 4 bases and J lost 7; bases outside the gene matches: 3. CDR1 and CDR2 from the germline V gene are SGHKS and YYEKEE (reference sequence). This CDR3 has 14 amino acids. CDR3 coding DNA: TGTGCCAGCAGCGACAGGGGGGCAAATTCACCCCTCCACTTT. This sequence encodes CASSDRGANSPLHF. The complete variable domain, with remaining parts taken from reference TRBV5-5 and TRBJ1-6, reads DAGVTQSPTHLIKTRGQQVTLRCSPISGHKSVSWYQQVLGQGPQFIFQYYEKEERGRGNFPDRFSARQFPNYSSELNVNALLLGDSALYLCASSDRGANSPLHFGNGTRLTVT.